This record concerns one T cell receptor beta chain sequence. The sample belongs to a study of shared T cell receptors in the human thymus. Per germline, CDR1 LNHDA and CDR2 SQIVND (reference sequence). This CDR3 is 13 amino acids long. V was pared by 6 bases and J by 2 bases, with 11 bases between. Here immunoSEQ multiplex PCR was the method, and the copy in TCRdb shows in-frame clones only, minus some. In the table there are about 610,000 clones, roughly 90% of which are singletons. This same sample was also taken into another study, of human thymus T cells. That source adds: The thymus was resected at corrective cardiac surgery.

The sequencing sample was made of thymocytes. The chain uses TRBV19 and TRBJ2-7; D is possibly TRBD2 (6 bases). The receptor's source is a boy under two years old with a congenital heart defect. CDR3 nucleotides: TGTGCCAGTAGCGCGGGACTCACCTACGAGCAGTACTTC. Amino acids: CASSAGLTYEQYF. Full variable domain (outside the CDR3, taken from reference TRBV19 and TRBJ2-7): DGGITQSPKYLFRKEGQNVTLSCEQNLNHDAMYWYRQDPGQGLRLIYYSQIVNDFQKGDIAEGYSVSREKKESFPLTVTSAQKNPTAFYLCASSAGLTYEQYFGPGTRLTVT.